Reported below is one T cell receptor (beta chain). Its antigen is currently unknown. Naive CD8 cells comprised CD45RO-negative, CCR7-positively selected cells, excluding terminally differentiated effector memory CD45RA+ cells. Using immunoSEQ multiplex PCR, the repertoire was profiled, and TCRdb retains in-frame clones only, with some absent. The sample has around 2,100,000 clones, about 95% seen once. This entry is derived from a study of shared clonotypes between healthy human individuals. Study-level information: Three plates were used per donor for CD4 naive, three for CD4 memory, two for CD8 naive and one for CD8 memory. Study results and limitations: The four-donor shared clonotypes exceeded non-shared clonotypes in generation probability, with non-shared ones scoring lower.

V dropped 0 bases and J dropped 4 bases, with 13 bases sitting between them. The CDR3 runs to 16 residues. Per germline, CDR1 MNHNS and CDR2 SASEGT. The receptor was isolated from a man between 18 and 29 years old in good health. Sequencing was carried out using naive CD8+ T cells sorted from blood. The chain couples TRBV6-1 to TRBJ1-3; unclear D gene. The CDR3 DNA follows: TGTGCCAGCAGTGAAGCGCTTCACGGGATAGGAAACACCATATATTTT. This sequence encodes CASSEALHGIGNTIYF.